Shown below are 3 T cell receptor beta chains from a single sample sequenced in a study of response to subunit inactivated influenza vaccine. A single record per CDR3 protein comes from TCRdb applying MiXCR to the RT-PCR reads. The sample holds 150,000 to 200,000 distinct CDR3 sequences; about 9% are singletons and the top ten take 9.5% to 13%. The sample in question was non-naive T cells sorted from PBMCs, obtained on the day of vaccination. Every receptor here comes from a man aged 45-65 years who received an inactivated influenza vaccine.

The sample holds a few counts of this clonotype. The V call is TRBV5-5, the J call TRBJ2-2; 8 positions agree with TRBD1. J was trimmed by 6 bases and V by 3 bases; bases with no gene match: 7. The CDR3 contains 15 residues. The germline gives CDR1 SGHKS, CDR2 YYEKEE (reference sequence). The CDR3 region has the DNA TGTGCCAGCAGCTCCCGGGACAGGATGGCCGGGGAGCTGTTTTTT. Its translation: CASSSRDRMAGELFF.

This clonotype was found a few times. V and J are TRBV11-1 and TRBJ1-2; the match to TRBD1 covers 7 bases. The germline V gene encodes CDR1 SGHAT and CDR2 FQDESV (reference sequence). Germline trimming cut 4 bases from V and 8 bases from J; bases unmatched to any gene: 4. This CDR3 is 12 amino acids long. The CDR3 loop reads CASSSSRGGYTF. CDR3 nucleotide sequence: TGTGCCAGCAGCTCGAGCAGGGGGGGCTACACCTTC.

This clonotype was counted at least ten times. The chain links TRBV7-2 to TRBJ2-2; TRBD1 might be the D (6 bases). Germline CDR1 reads SGHTA; CDR2 reads FQGNSA. Trimming took 2 bases from V and 2 from J, leaving 9 bases between them. The CDR3 length is 15 residues. CDR3 in amino acids: CASSLLGANTGELFF. As DNA, the CDR3 is TGTGCCAGCAGCTTATTGGGGGCTAACACCGGGGAGCTGTTTTTT.